Below, 19 T cell receptor gamma chains from the same sample are listed, as sequenced in a study of human gamma delta and Vdelta1 T cells. TCRdb reanalyzed the PCR reads using CATT. The sample comprises over 7,500 gamma-chain clones, 45% of which are singletons, and 2% to 2.5% rests with the top ten. These receptors lack a known antigen. The material sequenced was Vdelta1 gamma-delta T cells from blood grown in culture (DOT cells). These receptors were obtained from a human donor in good health.

This clone was observed a handful of times. This rearrangement joins TRGV8 to TRGJP2. The CDR3 is made up of 14 amino acids. Germline CDR1 reads VENAVY; CDR2 reads YDSYNSRV. The junction had 7 bases not matched to a gene; V was cut back by 4 bases and J by 5 bases. The CDR3 bases are TGTGCCACCTGGGACCCTCACAGTGATTGGATCAAGACGTTT. This sequence encodes CATWDPHSDWIKTF.

Points on this clone: A clone one base away is much larger, so this may be a read error. This chain connects TRGV8 to TRGJ1 or TRGJ2. The CDR3 has 11 amino acids. Germline assignment: CDR1 VENAVY and CDR2 YDSYNSRV. The J segment lost 11 bases and the V segment lost 4 bases, leaving 8 bases of the junction unmatched. The CDR3 loop is CATWDGREKLF. The CDR3 nucleotides are TGTGCCACCTGGGACGGGCGGGAGAAACTCTTT.

About this clone itself: This sequence may be a read error, since a much larger clone differs from it by one base. The gene calls are TRGV10 and TRGJ1 or TRGJ2. TRGV10 is an ORF, and what it does is uncertain. V shed 8 bases, J shed 2 bases, and the junction held 7 bases outside the gene matches. The CDR3 loop spans 13 amino acids. The CDR3 spells CAAWDYHYYKKLF. The CDR3 coding sequence is TGTGCTGCGTGGGATTATCATTATTATAAGAAACTCTTT.

The chain joins TRGV2 to TRGJ1 or TRGJ2. This CDR3 has 14 residues. The germline gives CDR1 EGSNGY, CDR2 YDSYNSKV. V dropped 0 bases and J dropped 2; count of bases not matched to a gene: 4. The CDR3 here is CATWDGWYYYKKLF. For the CDR3, the DNA is TGTGCCACCTGGGACGGGTGGTATTATTATAAGAAACTCTTT.

This clone turned up a few times. The V call is TRGV2, the J call TRGJ1 or TRGJ2. The CDR3 sequence is 15 residues long. Germline V gives CDR1 EGSNGY, CDR2 YDSYNSKV. V shed 0 bases and J 1 base; nucleotides not matched to a gene: 6. The CDR3 nucleotides read TGTGCCACCTGGGACGGGCGAAATAATTATTATAAGAAACTCTTT. Protein sequence: CATWDGRNNYYKKLF.

V and J are TRGV9 and TRGJP1. This CDR3 comprises 16 residues. V shed 2 bases, J shed 0 bases, and the junction held 6 bases outside the gene matches. Looked up from germline, CDR1 is GITISATS and CDR2 is ISYDGTV (reference sequence). The CDR3, as DNA: TGTGCCTTGTGGGAGGAGAGACATACCACTGGTTGGTTCAAGATATTT. It translates to CALWEERHTTGWFKIF.

The rearrangement joins TRGV9 to TRGJ1 or TRGJ2. This CDR3 comprises 12 residues. V lost 10 bases and J lost 5; bases outside the gene matches: 11. The germline CDR1 and CDR2 sequences are GITISATS and ISYDGTV (reference sequence). The CDR3 reads CAFSHRNYKKLF. CDR3 DNA sequence: TGTGCCTTCTCACACAGAAATTATAAGAAACTCTTT.

The chain has TRGV5 and TRGJ1 or TRGJ2. The junction had 11 bases not matched to a gene; V was cut back by 3 bases and J by 9 bases. Germline V lookup: CDR1 VINAFY, CDR2 YDVSNSKD. CDR3 size: 13 residues. The CDR3 region is CATWDRTILKKLF. The CDR3 DNA reads TGTGCCACCTGGGACCGGACAATCCTTAAGAAACTCTTT.

About this clone: This may be a read error: a much more frequent sequence differs by one nucleotide. The sample holds other DNA sequences that translate to the same CDR3. This sequence joins TRGV3 and TRGJ1 or TRGJ2. The germline V gene encodes CDR1 VTNTFY and CDR2 YDVSTARD (reference sequence). J gave up 11 bases and V 0 bases, and 4 bases lay outside the gene matches. CDR3 length: 11 residues. This chain's CDR3 is CATWDRQEKLF. CDR3 DNA sequence: TGTGCCACCTGGGACAGGCAGGAGAAACTCTTT.

V gene TRGV4 combines with J gene TRGJP2. CDR3 length equals 12 residues. V shed 4 bases and J 9 bases; nucleotides not matched to a gene: 5. Per the germline V gene, CDR1 is EGSTGY and CDR2 is YDSYTSSV. Here the CDR3 reads CATWEHNWIKTF. In DNA form, the CDR3 reads TGTGCCACCTGGGAGCACAATTGGATCAAGACGTTT.

V and J are TRGV8 and TRGJ1 or TRGJ2. With 2 bases clipped from V and 6 bases from J, the junction kept 7 bases outside the gene matches. The germline V gene has CDR1 VENAVY and CDR2 YDSYNSRV. This CDR3 has 13 residues. The CDR3 region is CATWDNGIYKKLF. The CDR3 DNA reads TGTGCCACCTGGGATAATGGAATTTATAAGAAACTCTTT.

This clone was found a few times. The genes are TRGV2 and TRGJ1 or TRGJ2. CDR3 length: 13 residues. Germline V gene data show CDR1 as EGSNGY and CDR2 as YDSYNSKV. The V gene end was trimmed by 3 bases and the J gene end by 6 bases; junction bases not matched to a gene: 8. CDR3 sequence: CATWDPRGYKKLF. The CDR3, as DNA: TGTGCCACCTGGGACCCTAGGGGTTATAAGAAACTCTTT.

The J gene is TRGJ1 or TRGJ2, the V gene TRGV3. The CDR3 has 14 residues. J gave up 12 bases and V 0 bases, and 14 bases lay outside the gene matches. Germline V gene lookup returns CDR1 VTNTFY and CDR2 YDVSTARD (reference sequence). The CDR3 DNA reads TGTGCCACCTGGGACAGGCGTTGGGTGGAGGCGAAACTCTTT. Translation gives CATWDRRWVEAKLF.

The rearrangement links TRGV8 to TRGJP1. J gave up 6 bases and V 3 bases, and 10 bases lay outside the gene matches. Per the germline V gene, CDR1 is VENAVY and CDR2 is YDSYNSRV. The CDR3 has 15 amino acids. CDR3 loop: CATWDLRVAGWFKIF. The CDR3 DNA follows: TGTGCCACCTGGGATTTGCGGGTCGCTGGTTGGTTCAAGATATTT.

The genes are TRGV5 and TRGJP2. This CDR3 region has 12 residues. Germline V gene sequence: CDR1 VINAFY, CDR2 YDVSNSKD. V lost 9 bases, J lost 3 bases, and 4 bases stayed unmatched. CDR3 region: CATLGSDWIKTF. In DNA, the CDR3 is TGTGCCACCCTTGGTAGTGATTGGATCAAGACGTTT.

The genes are TRGV2 and TRGJP2. CDR3 size: 16 residues. CDR1 is EGSNGY and CDR2 is YDSYNSKV in the germline V gene. J gave up 0 bases and V 1 base, and 5 bases lay outside the gene matches. CDR3: CATWDGQYSSDWIKTF. The DNA for the CDR3 is TGTGCCACCTGGGACGGCCAATATAGTAGTGATTGGATCAAGACGTTT.

This clone was picked up a small number of times. At the DNA level, this CDR3 is encoded by other sequences in the same sample as well. The rearrangement joins TRGV9 to TRGJ1 or TRGJ2. Germline trimming cut 0 bases from V and 4 bases from J; bases unmatched to any gene: 6. Germline CDR1 is GITISATS and CDR2 is ISYDGTV (reference sequence). The CDR3 has 14 residues. CDR3 sequence: CALWEVPYYYKKLF. As DNA, the CDR3 is TGTGCCTTGTGGGAGGTGCCATACTATTATAAGAAACTCTTT.

V is TRGV8 and J is TRGJ1 or TRGJ2. Germline CDR1 reads VENAVY; CDR2 reads YDSYNSRV. The CDR3 covers 12 residues. The V segment lost 3 bases and the J segment 12 bases; nucleotides outside the gene matches: 11. The CDR3, as DNA: TGTGCCACCTGGGATCTCCGCGGGGGGAAACTCTTT. This translates into CATWDLRGGKLF.

In its sample, this clone was seen a few times. This may be a read error, as it is one base from a much larger clone. The sample carries other DNA sequences with the same CDR3. V gene TRGV2 combines with J gene TRGJ1 or TRGJ2. Per germline, CDR1 EGSNGY and CDR2 YDSYNSKV. The CDR3 totals 12 residues. Germline trimming cut 0 bases from V and 4 bases from J; bases unmatched to any gene: 0. CDR3 DNA: TGTGCCACCTGGGACGGGTATTATAAGAAACTCTTT. Translating it yields CATWDGYYKKLF.